The 11 T cell receptor beta chains presented below share a single source sample, sequenced in a study of blood T cell repertoires in COVID-19. Method: immunoSEQ multiplex PCR; TCRdb's copy keeps in-frame clones and lacks some. The table has about 350,000 clones, approximately 90% seen once; the top ten hold approximately 10%. Sequencing was carried out using peripheral blood. The origin of the receptors is a man aged 25 to 45 with COVID-19, enrolled during active disease.

The chain's CDR3 is CASSYLRDRNSYEQYF. The CDR3 DNA is TGTGCCAGCAGTTACCTCCGGGACAGGAACTCCTACGAGCAGTACTTC. The V call is TRBV6-8, the J call TRBJ2-7; 8 bases are shared with TRBD1. This CDR3 has 16 amino acids. Losses at the gene ends were 2 bases for V and 0 bases for J; bases not matched to a gene: 6. The germline CDR1 and CDR2 sequences are MNHGY and SAAAGT.

This chain joins TRBV15 and TRBJ2-1; 8 bases align to TRBD2. This CDR3 spans 16 amino acids. V lost 5 bases, J lost 0 bases, and 6 bases stayed unmatched. Germline V CDR1 and CDR2: LNHNV, YYDKDF (reference sequence). CDR3 DNA sequence: TGTGCCACCAGCCCTACTAGCGGCATCTCCTACAATGAGCAGTTCTTC. Protein: CATSPTSGISYNEQFF.

This clone was recorded only once. The chain combines TRBV3-1 (or the pseudogene TRBV3-2) with TRBJ1-1, with 7 bases lining up with TRBD1. The CDR3 spans 12 residues. Germline CDR1 and CDR2: LGHDT and YNNKEL (reference sequence). V was clipped by 5 bases and J by 11 bases; unmatched bases: 8. The CDR3 bases are TGTGCCAGCAGCTTTCCAGGGGGTCGTGCTTTCTTT. This encodes CASSFPGGRAFF.

This chain joins TRBV29-1 and TRBJ1-6; D may be TRBD1 (6 bases). Between the trimmed V and J ends, which lost 4 bases and 2 bases, there was a span of 24 bases. The CDR3 is made up of 19 amino acids. Germline V gene sequence: CDR1 SQVTM, CDR2 ANQGSEA. The CDR3 loop is CSVGLERGRGKPYNSPLHF. The DNA for the CDR3 is TGCAGCGTTGGTTTAGAGAGGGGAAGGGGGAAGCCCTATAATTCACCCCTCCACTTT.

CDR3 residues: CASSLPGLVRFF. CDR3 nucleotide sequence: TGTGCCAGCAGCCTGCCTGGACTAGTTCGGTTCTTC. V usage is TRBV27 and J usage is TRBJ2-1; 7 bases line up with TRBD2. Trimming at V came to 6 bases and at J to 15 bases, leaving 11 bases not matched to a gene. This CDR3 comprises 12 residues. In germline, CDR1 is MNHEY, CDR2 SMNVEV (reference sequence).

This clone was found a few times. The rearrangement uses TRBV4-3 and TRBJ1-2; TRBD1 matches at 8 bases. The germline gives CDR1 LGHNA, CDR2 YSLEER. The trim removed 0 bases at V and 1 base at J, leaving 7 bases unmatched. This CDR3 comprises 17 residues. CDR3 sequence reads: CASSQDITGGLNYGYTF. In DNA form, the CDR3 reads TGCGCCAGCAGCCAAGACATAACAGGGGGGCTTAACTATGGCTACACCTTC.

This clone was observed a single time. This chain uses TRBV28 with TRBJ1-2, with 7 bases fitting TRBD1. Germline V gene sequence: CDR1 MDHEN, CDR2 SYDVKM. The CDR3 totals 15 residues. Trimming at V came to 6 bases and at J to 5 bases, leaving 12 bases not matched to a gene. Here the CDR3 reads CASSLTGQARYGYTF. CDR3 bases: TGTGCCAGCAGCCTCACCGGACAGGCAAGGTATGGCTACACCTTC.

This clone was counted once. V is TRBV11-3 and J is TRBJ2-1, with 10 bases fitting TRBD1. This CDR3 comprises 15 residues. Trimming at V came to 6 bases and at J to 7 bases, leaving 9 bases not matched to a gene. Per germline, CDR1 SGHNT and CDR2 YENEEA. This CDR3 is CASRPGQGKGNEQFF. In nucleotides, the CDR3 is TGTGCCAGCAGGCCGGGACAGGGGAAGGGAAATGAGCAGTTCTTC.

The chain recombines TRBV11-2 with TRBJ2-7; D perhaps matches TRBD1 (5 bases). This CDR3 has 14 amino acids. In germline, CDR1 is SGHAT, CDR2 FQNNGV. The V end was cut by 4 bases, the J end by 0 bases, with 10 bases between. As DNA, the CDR3 is TGTGCCAGCAGCTCGGACACGGGCTCCTACGAGCAGTACTTC. Protein product: CASSSDTGSYEQYF.

V gene TRBV4-3 combines with J gene TRBJ1-4, with no clear D. Germline CDR1 LGHNA, CDR2 YSLEER. The CDR3 is 14 residues long. V lost 0 bases, J lost 7 bases, and 9 bases lay in between. The chain's CDR3 is CASSQDSGGEKLFF. CDR3 DNA: TGCGCCAGCAGCCAAGATTCGGGAGGTGAAAAACTGTTTTTT.

V and J are TRBV4-1 and TRBJ1-5; D unclear. This CDR3 has 14 amino acids. Per germline, CDR1 MGHRA and CDR2 YSYEKL. Trimming stripped 3 bases from V and 7 bases from J, with 13 bases between. CDR3 nucleotides: TGCGCCAGCAGCCACCCGGAGGGTAAGCAGCCCCAGCATTTT. It specifies CASSHPEGKQPQHF.